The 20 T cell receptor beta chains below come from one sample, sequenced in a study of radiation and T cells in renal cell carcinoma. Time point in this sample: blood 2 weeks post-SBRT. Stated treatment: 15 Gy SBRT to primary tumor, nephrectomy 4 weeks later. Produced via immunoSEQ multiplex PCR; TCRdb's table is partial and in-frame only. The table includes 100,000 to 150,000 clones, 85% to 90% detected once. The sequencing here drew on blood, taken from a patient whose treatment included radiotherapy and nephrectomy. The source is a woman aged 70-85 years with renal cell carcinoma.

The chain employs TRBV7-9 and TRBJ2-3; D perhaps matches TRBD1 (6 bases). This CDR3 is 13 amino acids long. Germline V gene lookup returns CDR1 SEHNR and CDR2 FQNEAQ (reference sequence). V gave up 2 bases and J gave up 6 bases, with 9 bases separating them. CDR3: CASSLTGLDTQYF. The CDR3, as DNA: TGTGCCAGCAGCTTAACAGGGTTGGATACGCAGTATTTT.

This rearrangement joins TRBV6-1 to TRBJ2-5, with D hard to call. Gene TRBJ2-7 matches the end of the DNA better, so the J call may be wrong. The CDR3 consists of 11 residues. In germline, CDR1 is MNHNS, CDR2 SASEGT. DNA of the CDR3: TGTGCCAGCAGTCTCCCTAACGAGCAGTACTTC. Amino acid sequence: CASSLPNEQYF.

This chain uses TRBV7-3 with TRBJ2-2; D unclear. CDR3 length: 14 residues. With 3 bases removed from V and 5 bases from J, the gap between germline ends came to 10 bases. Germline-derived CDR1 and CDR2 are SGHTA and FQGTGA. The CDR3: CASSFWGGTGELFF. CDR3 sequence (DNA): TGTGCCAGCAGCTTCTGGGGTGGGACCGGGGAGCTGTTTTTT.

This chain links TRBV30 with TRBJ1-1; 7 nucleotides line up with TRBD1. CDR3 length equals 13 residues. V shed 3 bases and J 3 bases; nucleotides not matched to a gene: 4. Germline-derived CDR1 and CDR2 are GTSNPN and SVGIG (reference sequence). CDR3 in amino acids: CAWRFTGDTEAFF. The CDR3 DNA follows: TGTGCCTGGAGATTTACAGGGGACACTGAAGCTTTCTTT.

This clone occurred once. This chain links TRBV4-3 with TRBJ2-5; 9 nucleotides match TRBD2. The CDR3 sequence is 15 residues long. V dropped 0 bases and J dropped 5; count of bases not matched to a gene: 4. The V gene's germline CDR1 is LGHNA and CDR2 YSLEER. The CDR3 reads CASSQDWLAGETQYF. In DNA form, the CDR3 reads TGCGCCAGCAGCCAAGATTGGCTAGCGGGGGAGACCCAGTACTTC.

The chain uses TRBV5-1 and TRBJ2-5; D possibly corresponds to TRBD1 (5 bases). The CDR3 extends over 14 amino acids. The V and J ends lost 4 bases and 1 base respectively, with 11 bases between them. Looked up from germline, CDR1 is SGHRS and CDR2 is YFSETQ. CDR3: CASSLDRVQETQYF. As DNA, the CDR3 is TGCGCCAGCAGCCTTGACAGAGTCCAAGAGACCCAGTACTTC.

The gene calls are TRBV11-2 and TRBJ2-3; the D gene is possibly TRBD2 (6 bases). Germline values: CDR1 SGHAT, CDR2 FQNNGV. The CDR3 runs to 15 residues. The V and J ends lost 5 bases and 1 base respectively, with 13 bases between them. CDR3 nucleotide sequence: TGTGCCAGCAGCCTCTGGACTACTCGCACAGATACGCAGTATTTT. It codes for CASSLWTTRTDTQYF.

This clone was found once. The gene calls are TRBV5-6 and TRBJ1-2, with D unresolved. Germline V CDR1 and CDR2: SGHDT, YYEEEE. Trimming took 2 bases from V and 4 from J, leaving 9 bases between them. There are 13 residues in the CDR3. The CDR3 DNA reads TGTGCCAGCAGCTTAGGTGCAGTCTATGGCTACACCTTC. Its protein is CASSLGAVYGYTF.

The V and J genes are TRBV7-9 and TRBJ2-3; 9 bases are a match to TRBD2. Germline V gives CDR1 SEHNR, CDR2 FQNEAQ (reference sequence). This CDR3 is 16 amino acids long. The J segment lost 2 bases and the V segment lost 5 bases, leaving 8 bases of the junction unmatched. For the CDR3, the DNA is TGTGCCAGCAGCCGAGTAAGCGGGGGGCCCACAGATACGCAGTATTTT. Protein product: CASSRVSGGPTDTQYF.

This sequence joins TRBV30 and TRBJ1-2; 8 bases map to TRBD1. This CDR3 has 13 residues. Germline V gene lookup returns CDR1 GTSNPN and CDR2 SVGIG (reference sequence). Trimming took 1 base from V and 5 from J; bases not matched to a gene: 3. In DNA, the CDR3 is TGTGCCTGGAGTGACGGACAGGGATATGGCTACACCTTC. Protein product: CAWSDGQGYGYTF.

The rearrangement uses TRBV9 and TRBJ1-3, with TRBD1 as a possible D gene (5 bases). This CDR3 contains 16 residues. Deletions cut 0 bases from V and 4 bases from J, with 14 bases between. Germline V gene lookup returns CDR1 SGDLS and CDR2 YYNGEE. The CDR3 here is CASSVAGAGPGNTIYF. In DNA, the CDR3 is TGTGCCAGCAGCGTAGCTGGGGCAGGACCCGGAAACACCATATATTTT.

The CDR3, as DNA: TGTGCCAGCAGTTTATCGAATGACAGGGTAGGCTACGAGCAGTACTTC. Amino acids: CASSLSNDRVGYEQYF. The chain is built from TRBV27 and TRBJ2-7; the match to TRBD1 covers 7 bases. CDR3 length: 16 residues. With V trimmed by 0 bases and J by 3 bases, 8 bases remained unmatched. Germline lookup yields CDR1 MNHEY and CDR2 SMNVEV (reference sequence).

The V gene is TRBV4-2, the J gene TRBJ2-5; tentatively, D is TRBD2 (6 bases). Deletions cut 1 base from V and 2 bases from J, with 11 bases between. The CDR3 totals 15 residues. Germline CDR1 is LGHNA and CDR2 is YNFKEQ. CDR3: CASSQGGNSQETQYF. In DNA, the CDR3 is TGTGCCAGCAGCCAAGGCGGGAACTCGCAAGAGACCCAGTACTTC.

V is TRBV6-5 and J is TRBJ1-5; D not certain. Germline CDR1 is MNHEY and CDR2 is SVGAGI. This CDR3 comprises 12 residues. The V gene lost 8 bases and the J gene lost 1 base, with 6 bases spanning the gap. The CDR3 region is CASGVSNQPQHF. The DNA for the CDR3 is TGTGCCAGCGGAGTAAGCAATCAGCCCCAGCATTTT.

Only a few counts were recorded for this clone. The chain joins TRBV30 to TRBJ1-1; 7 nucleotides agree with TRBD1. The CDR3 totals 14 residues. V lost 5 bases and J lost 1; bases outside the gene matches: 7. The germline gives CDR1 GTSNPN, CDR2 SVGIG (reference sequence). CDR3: CAWDPTGWNTEAFF. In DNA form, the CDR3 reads TGTGCCTGGGACCCGACAGGGTGGAACACTGAAGCTTTCTTT.

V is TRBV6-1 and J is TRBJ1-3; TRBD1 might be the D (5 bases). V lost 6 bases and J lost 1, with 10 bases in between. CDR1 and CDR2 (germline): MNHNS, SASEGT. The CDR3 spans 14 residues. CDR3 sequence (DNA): TGTGCCAGCAGATTCGGGGGGTCTGGAAACACCATATATTTT. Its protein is CASRFGGSGNTIYF.

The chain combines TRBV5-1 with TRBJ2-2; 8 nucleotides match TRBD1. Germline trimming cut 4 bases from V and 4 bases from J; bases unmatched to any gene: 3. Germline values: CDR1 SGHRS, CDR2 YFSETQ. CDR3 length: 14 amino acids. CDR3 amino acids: CASSLGQVTGELFF. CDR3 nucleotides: TGCGCCAGCAGCCTGGGACAGGTCACCGGGGAGCTGTTTTTT.

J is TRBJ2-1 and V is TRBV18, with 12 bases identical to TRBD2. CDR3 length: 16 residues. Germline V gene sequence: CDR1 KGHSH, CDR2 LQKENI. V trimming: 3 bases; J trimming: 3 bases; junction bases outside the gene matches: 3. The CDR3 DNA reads TGTGCCAGCTCACCCCCGGGACTAGCGGGCTACAATGAGCAGTTCTTC. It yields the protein CASSPPGLAGYNEQFF.

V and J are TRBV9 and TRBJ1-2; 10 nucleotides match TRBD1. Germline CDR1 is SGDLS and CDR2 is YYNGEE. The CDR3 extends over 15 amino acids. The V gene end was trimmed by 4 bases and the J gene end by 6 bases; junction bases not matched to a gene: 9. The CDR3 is CASSLRQGAMDGYTF. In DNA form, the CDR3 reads TGTGCCAGCAGCTTGCGACAGGGGGCTATGGATGGCTACACCTTC.

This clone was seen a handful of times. In nucleotides, the CDR3 is TGTGCCAGCAAATCGGGGCTTCTCGAGCAGTACTTC. It is translated as CASKSGLLEQYF. The chain recombines TRBV6-1 with TRBJ2-7; D possibly matches TRBD1 or TRBD2 (5 bases each). The length of the CDR3 is 12 residues. Trimming stripped 7 bases from V and 6 bases from J, with 13 bases between. Germline lookup yields CDR1 MNHNS and CDR2 SASEGT.